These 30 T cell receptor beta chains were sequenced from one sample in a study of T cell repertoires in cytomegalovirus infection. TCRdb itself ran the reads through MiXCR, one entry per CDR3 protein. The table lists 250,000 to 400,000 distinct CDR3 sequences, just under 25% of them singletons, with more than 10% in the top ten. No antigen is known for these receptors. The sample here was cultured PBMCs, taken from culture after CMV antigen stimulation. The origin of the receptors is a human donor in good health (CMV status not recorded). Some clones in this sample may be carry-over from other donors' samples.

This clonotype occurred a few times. CDR3 DNA sequence: TGTGCCAGCAGCCAAGACTGGCAGAGCTCCTACAATGAGCAGTTCTTC. It yields the protein CASSQDWQSSYNEQFF. V usage is TRBV5-4 and J usage is TRBJ2-1; D is ambiguous. Trimming took 4 bases from V and 0 from J, leaving 14 bases between them. This CDR3 has 16 amino acids. Germline CDR1 reads SGHNT; CDR2 reads YYREEE (reference sequence).

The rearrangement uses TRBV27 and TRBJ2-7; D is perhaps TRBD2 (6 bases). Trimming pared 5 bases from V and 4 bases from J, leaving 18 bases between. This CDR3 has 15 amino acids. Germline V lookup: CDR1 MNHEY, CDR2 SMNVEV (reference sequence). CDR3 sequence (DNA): TGTGCCAGCAGTAGAAGGAGGGAGGACTGGTACGAGCAGTACTTC. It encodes CASSRRREDWYEQYF.

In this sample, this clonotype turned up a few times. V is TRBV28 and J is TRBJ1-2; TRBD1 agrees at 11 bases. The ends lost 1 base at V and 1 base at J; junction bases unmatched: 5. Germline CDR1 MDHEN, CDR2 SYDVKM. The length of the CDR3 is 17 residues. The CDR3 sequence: CASSLSGTGGINYGYTF. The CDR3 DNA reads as TGTGCCAGCAGTTTATCGGGGACAGGGGGAATTAACTATGGCTACACCTTC.

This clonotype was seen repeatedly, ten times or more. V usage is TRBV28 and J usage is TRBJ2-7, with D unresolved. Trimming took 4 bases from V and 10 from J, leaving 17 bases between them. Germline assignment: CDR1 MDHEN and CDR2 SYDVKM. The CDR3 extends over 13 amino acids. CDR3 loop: CASSSTQGFRQYF. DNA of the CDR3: TGTGCCAGCAGTTCCACCCAAGGGTTCCGCCAGTACTTC.

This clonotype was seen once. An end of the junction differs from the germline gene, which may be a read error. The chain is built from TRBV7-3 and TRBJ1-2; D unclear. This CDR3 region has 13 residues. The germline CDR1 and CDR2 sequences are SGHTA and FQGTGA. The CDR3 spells CAGSFKGRDGYTF. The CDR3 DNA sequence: TGTGCCGGCAGCTTTAAAGGGAGGGATGGCTACACCTTC.

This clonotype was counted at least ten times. The CDR3 coding sequence is TGTGCCAGCAGCGCAATTGGGGCGTCAGATACGCAGTATTTT. It is translated as CASSAIGASDTQYF. The J gene is TRBJ2-3, the V gene TRBV7-9, with D perhaps matching TRBD1 (5 bases). Germline assignment: CDR1 SEHNR and CDR2 FQNEAQ (reference sequence). This CDR3 spans 14 amino acids. Trimming removed 5 bases from V and 4 bases from J, with 13 bases in between.

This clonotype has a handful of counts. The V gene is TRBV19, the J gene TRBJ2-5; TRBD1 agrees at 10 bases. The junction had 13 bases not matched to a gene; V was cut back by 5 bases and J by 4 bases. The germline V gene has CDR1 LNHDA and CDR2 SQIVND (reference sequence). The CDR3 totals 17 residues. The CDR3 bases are TGTGCCAGTAGTCCCAGGAGACAGGGGGCGCTGGTAGAGACCCAGTACTTC. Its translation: CASSPRRQGALVETQYF.

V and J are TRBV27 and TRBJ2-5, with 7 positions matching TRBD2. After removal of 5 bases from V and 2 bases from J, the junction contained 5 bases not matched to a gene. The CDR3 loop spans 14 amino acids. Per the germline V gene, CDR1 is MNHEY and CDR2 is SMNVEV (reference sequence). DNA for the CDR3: TGTGCCAGCAGTCCCCTCGGGAGGCAAGAGACCCAGTACTTC. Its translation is CASSPLGRQETQYF.

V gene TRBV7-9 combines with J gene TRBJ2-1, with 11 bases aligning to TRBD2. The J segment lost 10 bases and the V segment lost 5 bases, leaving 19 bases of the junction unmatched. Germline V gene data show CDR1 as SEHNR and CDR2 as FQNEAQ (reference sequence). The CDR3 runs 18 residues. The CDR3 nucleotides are TGTGCCAGCAGCCCTGATAGCGGGAGGGCTTCGTTCACGCCCGAGCAGTTCTTC. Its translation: CASSPDSGRASFTPEQFF.

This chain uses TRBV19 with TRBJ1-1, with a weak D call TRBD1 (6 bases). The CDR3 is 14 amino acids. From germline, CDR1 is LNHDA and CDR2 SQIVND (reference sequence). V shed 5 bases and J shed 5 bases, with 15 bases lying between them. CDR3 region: CASSPRQVWTEAFF. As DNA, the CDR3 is TGTGCCAGTAGTCCCCGACAGGTTTGGACTGAAGCTTTCTTT.

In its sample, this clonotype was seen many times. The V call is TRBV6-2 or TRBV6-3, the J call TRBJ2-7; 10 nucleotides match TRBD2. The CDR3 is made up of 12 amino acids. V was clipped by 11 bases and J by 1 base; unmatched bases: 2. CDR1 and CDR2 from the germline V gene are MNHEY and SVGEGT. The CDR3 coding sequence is TGTGCCGTGACTAGCGGGTCCTACGAGCAGTACTTC. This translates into CAVTSGSYEQYF.

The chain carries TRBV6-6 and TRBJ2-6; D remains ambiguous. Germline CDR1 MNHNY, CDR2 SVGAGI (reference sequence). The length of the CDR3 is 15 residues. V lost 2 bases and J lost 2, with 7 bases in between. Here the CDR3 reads CASSYISPGANVLTF. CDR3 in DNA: TGTGCCAGCAGTTACATTTCCCCTGGGGCCAACGTCCTGACTTTC.

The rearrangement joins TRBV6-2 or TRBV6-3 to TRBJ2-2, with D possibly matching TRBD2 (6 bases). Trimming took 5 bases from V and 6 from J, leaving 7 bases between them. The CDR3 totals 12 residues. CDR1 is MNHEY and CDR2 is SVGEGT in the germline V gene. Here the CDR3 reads CASSREPGELFF. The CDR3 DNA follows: TGTGCCAGCAGTCGGGAGCCCGGGGAGCTGTTTTTT.

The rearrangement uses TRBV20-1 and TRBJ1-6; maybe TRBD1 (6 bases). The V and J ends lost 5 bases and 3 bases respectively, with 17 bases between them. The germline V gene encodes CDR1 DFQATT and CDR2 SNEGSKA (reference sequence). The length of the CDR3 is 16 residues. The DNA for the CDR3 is TGCAGTGCTCGAAACCCGACAGGAAGCTATAATTCACCCCTCCACTTT. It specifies CSARNPTGSYNSPLHF.

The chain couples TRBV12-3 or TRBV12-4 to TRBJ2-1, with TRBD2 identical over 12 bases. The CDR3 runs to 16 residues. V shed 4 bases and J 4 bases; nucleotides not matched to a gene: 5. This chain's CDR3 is CASSSRTSGDYNEQFF. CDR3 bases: TGTGCCAGCAGTTCCCGGACTAGCGGGGATTACAATGAGCAGTTCTTC.

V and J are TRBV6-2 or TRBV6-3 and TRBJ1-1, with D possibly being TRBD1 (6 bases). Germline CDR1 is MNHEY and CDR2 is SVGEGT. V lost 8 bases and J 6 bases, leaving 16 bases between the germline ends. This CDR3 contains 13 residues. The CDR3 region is CASERGGVPEAFF. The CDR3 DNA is TGTGCCAGCGAGAGGGGGGGAGTCCCTGAAGCTTTCTTT.

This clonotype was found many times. In nucleotides, the CDR3 is TGTGCCAGCAGCTTTAGGCGGGACGGCACCGGGGAGCTGTTTTTT. Translated: CASSFRRDGTGELFF. The rearrangement uses TRBV7-6 and TRBJ2-2, with D possibly TRBD2 on 6 matching bases. Germline CDR1 reads SGHVS; CDR2 reads FNYEAQ. V gave up 3 bases and J gave up 4 bases, with 12 bases separating them. This CDR3 contains 15 residues. The whole variable domain, remainder taken from reference TRBV7-6 and TRBJ2-2, is GAGVSQSPRYKVTKRGQDVALRCDPISGHVSLYWYRQALGQGPEFLTYFNYEAQQDKSGLPNDRFSAERPEGSISTLTIQRTEQRDSAMYRCASSFRRDGTGELFFGEGSRLTVL.

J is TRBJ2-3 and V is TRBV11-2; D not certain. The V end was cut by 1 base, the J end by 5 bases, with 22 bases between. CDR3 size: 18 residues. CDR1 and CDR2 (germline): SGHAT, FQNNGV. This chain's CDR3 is CASSLAGRWAGWVDTQYF. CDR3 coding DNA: TGTGCCAGCAGCTTAGCCGGCCGCTGGGCAGGTTGGGTAGATACGCAGTATTTT.

The CDR3: CSARTQDRGGTEAFF. The DNA of the CDR3 is TGCAGTGCTCGAACTCAGGACAGGGGCGGCACTGAAGCTTTCTTT. The genes are TRBV20-1 and TRBJ1-1, with 9 positions matching TRBD1. J was trimmed by 4 bases and V by 5 bases; bases with no gene match: 11. This CDR3 region has 15 residues. Per germline, CDR1 DFQATT and CDR2 SNEGSKA (reference sequence).

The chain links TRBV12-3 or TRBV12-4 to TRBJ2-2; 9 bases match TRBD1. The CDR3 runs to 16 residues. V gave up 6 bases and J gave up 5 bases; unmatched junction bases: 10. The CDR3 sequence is CASSYTGGAYTGELFF. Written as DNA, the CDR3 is TGTGCCAGCAGCTACACAGGGGGCGCGTATACCGGGGAGCTGTTTTTT.

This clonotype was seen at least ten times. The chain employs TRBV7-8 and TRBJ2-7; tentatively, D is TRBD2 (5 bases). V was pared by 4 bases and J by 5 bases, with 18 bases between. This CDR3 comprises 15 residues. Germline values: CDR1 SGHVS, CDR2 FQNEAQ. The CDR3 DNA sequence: TGTGCCAGCAGCTCCCGGAGGTTGGTTCTGGACGAGCAGTACGTC. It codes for CASSSRRLVLDEQYV.

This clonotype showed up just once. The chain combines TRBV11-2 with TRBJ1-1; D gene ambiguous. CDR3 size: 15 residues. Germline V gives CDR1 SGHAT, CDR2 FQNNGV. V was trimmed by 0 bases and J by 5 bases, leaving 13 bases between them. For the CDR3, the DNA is TGTGCCAGCAGCTTAGAAGGAGTCCGGGGAACTGAAGCTTTCTTT. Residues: CASSLEGVRGTEAFF.

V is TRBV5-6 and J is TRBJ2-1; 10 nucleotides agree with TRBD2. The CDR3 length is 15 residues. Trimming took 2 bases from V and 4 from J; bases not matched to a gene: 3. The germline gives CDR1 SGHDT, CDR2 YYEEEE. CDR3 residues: CASSFGLAEYNEQFF. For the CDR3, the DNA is TGTGCCAGCAGCTTCGGACTAGCGGAGTACAATGAGCAGTTCTTC.

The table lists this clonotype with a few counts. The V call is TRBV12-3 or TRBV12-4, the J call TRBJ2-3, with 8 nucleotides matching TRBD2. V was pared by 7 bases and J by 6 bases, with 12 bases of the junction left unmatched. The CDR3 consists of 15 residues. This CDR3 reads CASTGTGGRLDTQYF. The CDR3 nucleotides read TGTGCCAGCACGGGGACTGGCGGGAGGTTGGATACGCAGTATTTT.

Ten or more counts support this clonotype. The CDR3 DNA sequence: TGTGCCAGCAGCATCTTAGCGGGAGGGCCGGGCTCCTACAATGAGCAGTTCTTC. This sequence encodes CASSILAGGPGSYNEQFF. The rearrangement joins TRBV7-2 to TRBJ2-1; 11 nucleotides align to TRBD2. CDR1 is SGHTA, CDR2 FQGNSA, per germline. This CDR3 is built from 18 residues. Trimming took 5 bases from V and 0 from J; bases not matched to a gene: 9.

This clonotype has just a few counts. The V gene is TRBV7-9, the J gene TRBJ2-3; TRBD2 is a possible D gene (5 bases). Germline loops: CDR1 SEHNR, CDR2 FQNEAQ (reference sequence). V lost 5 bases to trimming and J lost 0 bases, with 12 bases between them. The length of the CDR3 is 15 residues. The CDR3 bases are TGTGCCAGCAGCCTCCCGGGGAAAAGCACAGATACGCAGTATTTT. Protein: CASSLPGKSTDTQYF.

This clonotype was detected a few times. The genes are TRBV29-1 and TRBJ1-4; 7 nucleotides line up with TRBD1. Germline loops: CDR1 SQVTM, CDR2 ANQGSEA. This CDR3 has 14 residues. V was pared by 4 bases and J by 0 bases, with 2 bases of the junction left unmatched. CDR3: CSVGDSPTNEKLFF. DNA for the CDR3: TGCAGCGTTGGGGACAGCCCAACTAATGAAAAACTGTTTTTT.

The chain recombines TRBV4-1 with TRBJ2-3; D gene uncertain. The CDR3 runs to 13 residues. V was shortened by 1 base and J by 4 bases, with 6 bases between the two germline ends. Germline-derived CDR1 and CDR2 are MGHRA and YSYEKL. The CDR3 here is CASSQVGSDTQYF. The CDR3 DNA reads TGCGCCAGCAGCCAAGTCGGCTCAGATACGCAGTATTTT.

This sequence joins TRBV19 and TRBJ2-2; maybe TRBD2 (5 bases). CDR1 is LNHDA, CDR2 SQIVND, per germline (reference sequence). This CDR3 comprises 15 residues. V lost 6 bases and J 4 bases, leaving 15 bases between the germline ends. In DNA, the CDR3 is TGTGCCAGTAGCCGTGGACTCTTACTCACCGGGGAGCTGTTTTTT. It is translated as CASSRGLLLTGELFF.

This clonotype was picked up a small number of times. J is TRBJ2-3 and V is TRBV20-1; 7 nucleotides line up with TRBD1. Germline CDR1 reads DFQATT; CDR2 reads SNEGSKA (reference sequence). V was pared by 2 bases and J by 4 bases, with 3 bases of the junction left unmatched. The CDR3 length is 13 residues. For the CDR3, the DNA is TGCAGTGCTAGACCGCAGGGGGCAGATACGCAGTATTTT. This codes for CSARPQGADTQYF.